The sequence of this T cell receptor beta chain was determined in a study of neurological immune-mediated disorders. Study-wide points: Private repertoires in all groups were suggested by the absence of shared CDR3 amino acid sequences among expanded clones across subjects.

TCRdb reanalysed the 5' RACE reads using MiXCR and keeps one entry per CDR3 protein. The data show 81,000 or so distinct CDR3 sequences, approximately 5% seen once. This clonotype was seen repeatedly, ten times or more. Its specificity is not known. Germline V gives CDR1 SGHTA, CDR2 FQGNSA. Trimming cost V 1 base and J 4 bases, with 9 bases left between them. The CDR3 is 14 amino acids. Material: PBMCs. The TCR sequence derives from a woman aged 25 to 39 with multiple sclerosis. The chain couples TRBV7-2 to TRBJ2-3; D is possibly TRBD2 (6 bases). CDR3 bases: TGTGCCAGCAGCTTAGGACTAGAGGCAGATACGCAGTATTTT. Translated, it gives CASSLGLEADTQYF.